Below are 28 T cell receptor beta chains sequenced from a single sample in a study of T cells in localized non-small cell lung cancer. Data came from immunoSEQ multiplex PCR; TCRdb stores just in-frame clones and leaves some out. Of tens of thousands of clones listed, approximately 86% are singletons. The material sequenced was PBMCs, taken before any cancer treatment. The receptor set was obtained from a female donor with stage II lung adenocarcinoma.

The V call is TRBV19, the J call TRBJ1-1; D remains ambiguous. The V and J ends lost 5 bases and 7 bases respectively, with 17 bases between them. The CDR3 spans 14 residues. Germline V gene data show CDR1 as LNHDA and CDR2 as SQIVND (reference sequence). The CDR3 loop reads CASSPGPEWNEAFF. DNA for the CDR3: TGTGCCAGTAGTCCCGGGCCAGAATGGAATGAAGCTTTCTTT.

V and J are TRBV6-1 and TRBJ2-7, with 7 bases matching TRBD2. Looked up from germline, CDR1 is MNHNS and CDR2 is SASEGT. The CDR3 has 16 amino acids. V trimming: 4 bases; J trimming: 6 bases; junction bases outside the gene matches: 15. This CDR3 is CASSGPEGTGGTEQYF. CDR3 DNA sequence: TGTGCCAGCAGTGGCCCCGAAGGGACGGGAGGAACCGAGCAGTACTTC.

This chain connects TRBV18 to TRBJ1-2; TRBD1 matches 8 bases. Trimming cost V 3 bases and J 8 bases; bases outside gene matches: 8. Germline CDR1 and CDR2: KGHSH and LQKENI. This CDR3 is 14 amino acids long. CDR3: CASSPNAGGSGYTF. In DNA form, the CDR3 reads TGTGCCAGCTCACCTAATGCAGGGGGCAGCGGCTACACCTTC. The variable domain in full, completed from reference TRBV18 and TRBJ1-2, reads NAGVMQNPRHLVRRRGQEARLRCSPMKGHSHVYWYRQLPEEGLKFMVYLQKENIIDESGMPKERFSAEFPKEGPSILRIQQVVRGDSAAYFCASSPNAGGSGYTFGSGTRLTVV.

Worth noting for this clone: This sample also contains other DNA sequences that code for the same CDR3. This sequence joins TRBV5-1 and TRBJ1-1, with D unclear. The V and J ends lost 0 bases and 0 bases respectively, with 9 bases between them. The germline V gene has CDR1 SGHRS and CDR2 YFSETQ. The CDR3 has 15 residues. As DNA, the CDR3 is TGCGCCAGCAGCTTGGAAGGAGGGATGAACACTGAAGCTTTCTTT. Encoded protein: CASSLEGGMNTEAFF.

The chain is built from TRBV7-9 and TRBJ2-4; TRBD1 aligns across 7 bases. CDR3 length: 19 amino acids. Trimming at V came to 1 base and at J to 1 base, leaving 13 bases not matched to a gene. Per the germline V gene, CDR1 is SEHNR and CDR2 is FQNEAQ (reference sequence). CDR3 sequence reads: CASSLGRQGQERAKNIQYF. The CDR3 DNA follows: TGTGCCAGCAGCTTAGGCCGACAGGGCCAGGAGAGGGCCAAAAACATTCAGTACTTC.

The V and J genes are TRBV7-2 and TRBJ1-1; D call uncertain. Germline V gene sequence: CDR1 SGHTA, CDR2 FQGNSA. There are 13 residues in the CDR3. V lost 3 bases, J lost 8 bases, and 13 bases lay in between. CDR3 bases: TGTGCCAGCAGCTTTGGGCCGGGCGGGGAAGCTTTCTTT. Translated: CASSFGPGGEAFF.

The genes are TRBV5-1 and TRBJ1-4; maybe TRBD1 (6 bases). This CDR3 has 14 residues. Deletions cut 4 bases from V and 8 bases from J, with 15 bases between. The germline gives CDR1 SGHRS, CDR2 YFSETQ. CDR3 loop: CASSPRQAQEKLFF. DNA for the CDR3: TGCGCCAGCAGCCCTCGACAGGCTCAAGAAAAACTGTTTTTT.

A single count supports this clone. The V call is TRBV5-1, the J call TRBJ1-3, with no clear D. Trimming removed 2 bases from V and 4 bases from J, with 10 bases in between. Per germline, CDR1 SGHRS and CDR2 YFSETQ. CDR3 size: 14 residues. The CDR3 sequence: CASSLEGKGNTIYF. The DNA of the CDR3 is TGCGCCAGCAGCTTAGAGGGAAAAGGAAACACCATATATTTT. Full variable domain (rest looked up from reference TRBV5-1 and TRBJ1-3): KAGVTQTPRYLIKTRGQQVTLSCSPISGHRSVSWYQQTPGQGLQFLFEYFSETQRNKGNFPGRFSGRQFSNSRSEMNVSTLELGDSALYLCASSLEGKGNTIYFGEGSWLTVV.

This clone appeared a few times. The chain has TRBV5-1 and TRBJ2-7, with D tentatively TRBD2 (5 bases). With 5 bases removed from V and 3 bases from J, the gap between germline ends came to 21 bases. This CDR3 has 16 residues. Germline V gene data show CDR1 as SGHRS and CDR2 as YFSETQ. The CDR3 DNA reads TGCGCCAGCAGGCCGAGGGCGGGCGGAGTAAACTACGAGCAGTACTTC. Translating it yields CASRPRAGGVNYEQYF.

This clone was picked up a small number of times. V is TRBV14 and J is TRBJ1-1; no clear D gene. V was shortened by 1 base and J by 1 base, with 4 bases between the two germline ends. Germline V CDR1 and CDR2: SGHDN, FVKESK. CDR3 length: 13 amino acids. The CDR3 sequence: CASSQARNTEAFF. The CDR3, as DNA: TGTGCCAGCAGCCAAGCAAGGAACACTGAAGCTTTCTTT.

The chain has TRBV6-5 and TRBJ1-1, with no clear D. Germline lookup yields CDR1 MNHEY and CDR2 SVGAGI. This CDR3 has 11 residues. V lost 6 bases and J lost 3, with 5 bases in between. CDR3 in amino acids: CASRADTEAFF. The CDR3 DNA reads TGTGCCAGCAGGGCGGACACTGAAGCTTTCTTT.

The chain joins TRBV28 to TRBJ1-1; D unclear. V was shortened by 8 bases and J by 0 bases, with 16 bases between the two germline ends. This CDR3 spans 15 amino acids. Germline V gene data show CDR1 as MDHEN and CDR2 as SYDVKM. The CDR3: CASETDFGMNTEAFF. CDR3 nucleotide sequence: TGTGCCAGCGAAACGGACTTCGGGATGAACACTGAAGCTTTCTTT.

The chain links TRBV25-1 to TRBJ1-2; a weak D match, TRBD1 (6 bases). Trimming took off 5 bases at V and 3 bases at J, with 16 bases between the two ends. The CDR3 consists of 15 residues. From germline, CDR1 is MGHDK and CDR2 SYGVNS. The CDR3 is CASSNPGHQDYGYTF. The CDR3 coding sequence is TGTGCCAGCAGTAACCCGGGACATCAGGACTATGGCTACACCTTC.

This clone was counted only a few times. The chain recombines TRBV5-5 with TRBJ1-1; a possible D gene is TRBD1 (5 bases). The CDR3 is 16 amino acids. CDR1 SGHKS and CDR2 YYEKEE come from the germline V gene (reference sequence). V dropped 1 base and J dropped 0 bases, with 13 bases sitting between them. In nucleotides, the CDR3 is TGTGCCAGCAGCTTGATTGTTACAGGTTTGAACACTGAAGCTTTCTTT. It translates to CASSLIVTGLNTEAFF. Full variable domain (rest looked up from reference TRBV5-5 and TRBJ1-1): DAGVTQSPTHLIKTRGQQVTLRCSPISGHKSVSWYQQVLGQGPQFIFQYYEKEERGRGNFPDRFSARQFPNYSSELNVNALLLGDSALYLCASSLIVTGLNTEAFFGQGTRLTVV.

V and J are TRBV6-6 and TRBJ1-1; 8 bases map to TRBD1. V trimming: 5 bases; J trimming: 4 bases; junction bases outside the gene matches: 12. In germline, CDR1 is MNHNY, CDR2 SVGAGI (reference sequence). This CDR3 contains 16 residues. The CDR3: CASSVTGVKTGTEAFF. The CDR3 DNA reads TGTGCCAGCAGTGTGACAGGGGTGAAGACAGGCACTGAAGCTTTCTTT.

This clone was observed once. The chain joins TRBV5-4 to TRBJ1-2; 8 bases match TRBD1. Trimming at V came to 0 bases and at J to 2 bases, leaving 6 bases not matched to a gene. This CDR3 contains 16 residues. Germline CDR1 reads SGHNT; CDR2 reads YYREEE (reference sequence). This CDR3 reads CASSLAGGDRNYGYTF. The CDR3, as DNA: TGTGCCAGCAGCTTGGCCGGTGGGGACAGGAACTATGGCTACACCTTC.

The V call is TRBV11-2, the J call TRBJ2-2; TRBD2 agrees at 7 bases. The J segment lost 7 bases and the V segment lost 0 bases, leaving 5 bases of the junction unmatched. Per germline, CDR1 SGHAT and CDR2 FQNNGV. The CDR3 has 15 residues. CDR3 nucleotides: TGTGCCAGCAGCTTAGATCGAAGGACTAGCGGGGAGCTGTTTTTT. This gives the protein CASSLDRRTSGELFF. Full variable domain (outside the CDR3, taken from reference TRBV11-2 and TRBJ2-2): EAGVAQSPRYKIIEKRQSVAFWCNPISGHATLYWYQQILGQGPKLLIQFQNNGVVDDSQLPKDRFSAERLKGVDSTLKIQPAKLEDSAVYLCASSLDRRTSGELFFGEGSRLTVL.

V is TRBV7-2 and J is TRBJ1-1, with D unclear. The V and J ends lost 1 base and 3 bases respectively, with 0 bases between them. The CDR3 runs to 11 residues. Per the germline V gene, CDR1 is SGHTA and CDR2 is FQGNSA. The CDR3 sequence is CASSLDTEAFF. The CDR3 region has the DNA TGTGCCAGCAGCTTAGACACTGAAGCTTTCTTT. The full variable domain, with the rest looked up from reference TRBV7-2 and TRBJ1-1, is GAGVSQSPSNKVTEKGKDVELRCDPISGHTALYWYRQSLGQGLEFLIYFQGNSAPDKSGLPSDRFSAERTGGSVSTLTIQRTQQEDSAVYLCASSLDTEAFFGQGTRLTVV.

This chain connects TRBV19 to TRBJ2-5; no clear D gene. V was shortened by 5 bases and J by 5 bases, with 18 bases between the two germline ends. CDR3 length: 15 amino acids. Germline values: CDR1 LNHDA, CDR2 SQIVND (reference sequence). CDR3 sequence reads: CASSLVMGDGETQYF. CDR3 nucleotide sequence: TGTGCCAGTAGTTTAGTCATGGGTGATGGGGAGACCCAGTACTTC.

The V call is TRBV29-1, the J call TRBJ1-1, with 7 nucleotides matching TRBD1. This CDR3 has 15 residues. J gave up 8 bases and V 7 bases, and 19 bases lay outside the gene matches. The V gene's germline CDR1 is SQVTM and CDR2 ANQGSEA. CDR3 amino acids: CSAGGTGVGRTEAFF. The CDR3 DNA follows: TGCAGCGCCGGTGGAACAGGGGTCGGGAGGACCGAAGCTTTCTTT. Combining the CDR3 with reference TRBV29-1 and TRBJ1-1 gives the whole variable domain SAVISQKPSRDICQRGTSLTIQCQVDSQVTMMFWYRQQPGQSLTLIATANQGSEATYESGFVIDKFPISRPNLTFSTLTVSNMSPEDSSIYLCSAGGTGVGRTEAFFGQGTRLTVV.

The chain recombines TRBV2 with TRBJ1-4; D perhaps matches TRBD1 (5 bases). Trimming cost V 8 bases and J 5 bases, with 21 bases left between them. The germline V gene encodes CDR1 SNHLY and CDR2 FYNNEI. CDR3 length: 16 amino acids. The CDR3 sequence is CASDGGRAGRNEKLFF. In nucleotides, the CDR3 is TGTGCCAGCGATGGGGGTCGGGCAGGGAGGAATGAAAAACTGTTTTTT.

The V call is TRBV19, the J call TRBJ2-5; TRBD1 agrees at 10 bases. The CDR3 length is 15 residues. Germline CDR1 reads LNHDA; CDR2 reads SQIVND (reference sequence). The V gene end was trimmed by 5 bases and the J gene end by 5 bases; junction bases not matched to a gene: 8. The CDR3 spells CASSSPGQGRETQYF. DNA for the CDR3: TGTGCCAGTAGTTCACCGGGACAGGGGAGGGAGACCCAGTACTTC. Full variable domain (rest looked up from reference TRBV19 and TRBJ2-5): DGGITQSPKYLFRKEGQNVTLSCEQNLNHDAMYWYRQDPGQGLRLIYYSQIVNDFQKGDIAEGYSVSREKKESFPLTVTSAQKNPTAFYLCASSSPGQGRETQYFGPGTRLLVL.

CDR3 sequence: CASSSSYSRNTEAFF. The CDR3 DNA reads as TGTGCCAGCAGCTCATCGTATAGCCGGAACACTGAAGCTTTCTTT. The V call is TRBV7-2, the J call TRBJ1-1; D is ambiguous. This CDR3 contains 15 residues. Trimming stripped 4 bases from V and 1 base from J, with 13 bases between. From germline, CDR1 is SGHTA and CDR2 FQGNSA.

This chain joins TRBV15 and TRBJ2-6; D gene unclear. Germline CDR1 is LNHNV and CDR2 is YYDKDF (reference sequence). The CDR3 runs to 24 residues. Trimming removed 3 bases from V and 0 bases from J, with 33 bases in between. CDR3 sequence reads: CATSSFPPFPGHRKPSSGANVLTF. The CDR3 DNA follows: TGTGCCACCAGCAGTTTCCCCCCGTTCCCGGGTCACAGAAAACCTTCCTCTGGGGCCAACGTCCTGACTTTC.

This chain joins TRBV10-1 and TRBJ2-1; TRBD2 agrees at 9 bases. The CDR3 is made up of 20 amino acids. Germline V gene data show CDR1 as WNHNN and CDR2 as SYGVQD (reference sequence). V was pared by 0 bases and J by 5 bases, with 17 bases of the junction left unmatched. The CDR3 DNA sequence: TGCGCCAGCAGTGAGTCGGAGGCGGGGGGGCCGCAGGGGCTTGACAATGAGCAGTTCTTC. Translation: CASSESEAGGPQGLDNEQFF.

This chain joins TRBV6-1 and TRBJ1-1; no clear D. This CDR3 region has 13 residues. Trimming pared 6 bases from V and 5 bases from J, leaving 13 bases between. Germline-derived CDR1 and CDR2 are MNHNS and SASEGT. The CDR3 DNA sequence: TGTGCCAGCAGGCCCGGGCCGCATACTGAAGCTTTCTTT. It is translated as CASRPGPHTEAFF.

This chain uses TRBV5-1 with TRBJ1-5; TRBD1 agrees at 9 bases. J gave up 4 bases and V 4 bases, and 6 bases lay outside the gene matches. The CDR3 is 15 residues long. Germline V gene data show CDR1 as SGHRS and CDR2 as YFSETQ. The CDR3 reads CASSLDRGDNQPQHF. In DNA form, the CDR3 reads TGCGCCAGCAGCCTAGACAGGGGGGATAATCAGCCCCAGCATTTT. Complete variable domain (other parts from reference TRBV5-1 and TRBJ1-5): KAGVTQTPRYLIKTRGQQVTLSCSPISGHRSVSWYQQTPGQGLQFLFEYFSETQRNKGNFPGRFSGRQFSNSRSEMNVSTLELGDSALYLCASSLDRGDNQPQHFGDGTRLSIL.

The V call is TRBV19, the J call TRBJ1-6; TRBD1 is a possible D gene (6 bases). Germline V gene data show CDR1 as LNHDA and CDR2 as SQIVND (reference sequence). With 4 bases removed from V and 4 bases from J, the gap between germline ends came to 14 bases. The CDR3 consists of 16 residues. The DNA for the CDR3 is TGTGCCAGTAGTACCGGCAGGGGCGGTTATAATTCACCCCTCCACTTT. Translated, it gives CASSTGRGGYNSPLHF.